The entry below gives a single TCR beta chain sequence along with its context. Its cognate antigen is unknown. Caucasian individuals from Russia who were healthy and aged 6 to 90 acted as donors. Drawn from each donor were 7.5 to 10 milliliters of peripheral blood. V trimming: 0 bases; J trimming: 0 bases; junction bases outside the gene matches: 6. The CDR3 consists of 18 residues. Germline V lookup: CDR1 LGHDT, CDR2 YNNKEL (reference sequence). This entry belongs to a study of blood T cells in healthy people across ages. General observations from the study: CMV status of donors was not determined, possibly confounding expanded clonotype changes. With age, beta diversity per million T cells declined roughly linearly, significantly by 40.

For the second PCR, which ran for 7 to 11 cycles, a sample-barcoded 5' primer and a J-beta primer mix were used. TCRdb ran MiXCR on the 5' RACE reads and lists one entry per CDR3 protein. The sample yields approximately 940,000 distinct CDR3 sequences, around 49% seen once. This sequence joins TRBV3-1 and TRBJ2-1; TRBD2 matches at 9 bases. The source of this sequence is a man younger than 45 in good health. Sequenced sample: blood. The CDR3: CASSQDRSSGVSYNEQFF. The CDR3 coding sequence is TGTGCCAGCAGCCAAGATCGCTCTAGCGGGGTCTCCTACAATGAGCAGTTCTTC.